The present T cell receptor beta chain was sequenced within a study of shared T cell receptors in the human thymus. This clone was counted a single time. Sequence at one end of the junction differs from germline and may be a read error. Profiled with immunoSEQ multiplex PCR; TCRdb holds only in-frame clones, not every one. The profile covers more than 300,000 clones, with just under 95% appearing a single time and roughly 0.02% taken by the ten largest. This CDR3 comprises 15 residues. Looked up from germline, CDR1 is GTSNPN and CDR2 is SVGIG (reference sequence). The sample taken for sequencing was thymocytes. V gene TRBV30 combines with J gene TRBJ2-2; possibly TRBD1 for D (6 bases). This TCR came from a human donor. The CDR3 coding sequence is TGTGCCTGGAGTGTTGGCAGGGGTCCCCACCGGGGAGCTGTTTTT. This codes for CAWSVGRGPHRGAVF. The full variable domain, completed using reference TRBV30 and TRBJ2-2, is SQTIHQWPATLVQPVGSPLSLECTVEGTSNPNLYWYRQAAGRGLQLLFYSVGIGQISSEVPQNLSASRPQDRQFILSSKKLLLSDSGFYLCAWSVGRGPHRGAVFGEGSRLTVL.